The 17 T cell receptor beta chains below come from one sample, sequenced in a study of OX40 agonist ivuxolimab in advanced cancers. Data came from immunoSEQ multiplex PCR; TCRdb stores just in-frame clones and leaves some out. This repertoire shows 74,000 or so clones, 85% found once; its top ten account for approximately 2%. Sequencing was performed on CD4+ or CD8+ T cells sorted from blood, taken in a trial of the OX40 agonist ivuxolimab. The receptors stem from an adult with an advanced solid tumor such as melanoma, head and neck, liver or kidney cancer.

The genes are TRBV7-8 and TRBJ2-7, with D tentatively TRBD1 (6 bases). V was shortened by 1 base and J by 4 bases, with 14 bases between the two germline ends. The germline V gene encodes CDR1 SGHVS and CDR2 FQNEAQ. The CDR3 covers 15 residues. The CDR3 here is CASSLVVLGGYEQYF. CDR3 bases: TGTGCCAGCAGCTTAGTAGTTCTAGGGGGATACGAGCAGTACTTC.

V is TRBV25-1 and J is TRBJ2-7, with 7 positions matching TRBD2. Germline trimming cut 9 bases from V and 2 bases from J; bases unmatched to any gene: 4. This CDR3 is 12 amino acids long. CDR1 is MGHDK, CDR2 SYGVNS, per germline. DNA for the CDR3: TGTGCCAGTGGCGGGAGACCCTACGAGCAGTACTTC. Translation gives CASGGRPYEQYF.

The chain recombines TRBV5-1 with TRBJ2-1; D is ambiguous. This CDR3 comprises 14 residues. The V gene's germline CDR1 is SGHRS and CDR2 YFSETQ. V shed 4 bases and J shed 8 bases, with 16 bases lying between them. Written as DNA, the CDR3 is TGCGCCAGCAGCCTGATCCCGGGCGTCGATGAGCAGTTCTTC. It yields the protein CASSLIPGVDEQFF.

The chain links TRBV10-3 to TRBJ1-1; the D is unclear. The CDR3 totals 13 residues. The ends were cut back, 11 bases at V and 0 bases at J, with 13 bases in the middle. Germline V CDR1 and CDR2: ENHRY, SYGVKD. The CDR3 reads CAAAELVNTEAFF. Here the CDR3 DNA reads TGTGCCGCTGCGGAGCTTGTGAACACTGAAGCTTTCTTT.

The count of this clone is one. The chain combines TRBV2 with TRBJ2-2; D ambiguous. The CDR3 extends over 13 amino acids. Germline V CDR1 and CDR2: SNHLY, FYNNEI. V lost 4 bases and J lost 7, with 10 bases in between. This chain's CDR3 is CASSAEFNGELFF. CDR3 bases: TGTGCCAGCAGTGCTGAGTTTAACGGGGAGCTGTTTTTT. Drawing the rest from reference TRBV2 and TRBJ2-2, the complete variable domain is EPEVTQTPSHQVTQMGQEVILRCVPISNHLYFYWYRQILGQKVEFLVSFYNNEISEKSEIFDDQFSVERPDGSNFTLKIRSTKLEDSAMYFCASSAEFNGELFFGEGSRLTVL.

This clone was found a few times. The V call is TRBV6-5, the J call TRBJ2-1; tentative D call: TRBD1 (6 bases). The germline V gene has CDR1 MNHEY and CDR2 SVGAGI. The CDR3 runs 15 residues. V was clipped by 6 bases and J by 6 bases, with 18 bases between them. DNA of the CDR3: TGTGCCAGCAGCAAGGGGGACAAGGGGGTCAATGAGCAGTTCTTC. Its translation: CASSKGDKGVNEQFF.

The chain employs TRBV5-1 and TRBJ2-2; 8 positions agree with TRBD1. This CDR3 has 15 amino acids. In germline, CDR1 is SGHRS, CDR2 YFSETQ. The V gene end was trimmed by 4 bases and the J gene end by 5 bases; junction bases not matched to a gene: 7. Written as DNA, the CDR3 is TGCGCCAGCAGCCTGGACAGGGCTGGAACCGGGGAGCTGTTTTTT. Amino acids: CASSLDRAGTGELFF.

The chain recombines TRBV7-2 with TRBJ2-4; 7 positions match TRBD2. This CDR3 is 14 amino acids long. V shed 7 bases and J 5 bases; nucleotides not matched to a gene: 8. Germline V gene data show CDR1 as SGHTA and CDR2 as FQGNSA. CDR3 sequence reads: CASTIGGWENIQYF. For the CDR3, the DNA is TGTGCCAGCACCATCGGGGGGTGGGAAAACATTCAGTACTTC.

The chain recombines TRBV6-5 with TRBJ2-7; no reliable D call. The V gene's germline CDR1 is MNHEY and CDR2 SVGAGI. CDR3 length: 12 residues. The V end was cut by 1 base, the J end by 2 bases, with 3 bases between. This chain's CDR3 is CASSYWPYEQYF. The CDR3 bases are TGTGCCAGCAGTTACTGGCCCTACGAGCAGTACTTC.

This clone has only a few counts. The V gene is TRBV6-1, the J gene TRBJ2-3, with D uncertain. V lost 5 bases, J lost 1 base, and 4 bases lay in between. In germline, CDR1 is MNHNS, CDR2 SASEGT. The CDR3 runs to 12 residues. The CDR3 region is CASSSRTDTQYF. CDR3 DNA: TGTGCCAGCAGTAGCCGCACAGATACGCAGTATTTT.

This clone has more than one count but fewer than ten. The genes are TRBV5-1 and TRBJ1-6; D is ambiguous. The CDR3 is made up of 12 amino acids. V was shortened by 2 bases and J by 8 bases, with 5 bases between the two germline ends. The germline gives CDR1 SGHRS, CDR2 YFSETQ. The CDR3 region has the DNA TGCGCCAGCAGCTTTCTAGATTCACCCCTCCACTTT. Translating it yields CASSFLDSPLHF.

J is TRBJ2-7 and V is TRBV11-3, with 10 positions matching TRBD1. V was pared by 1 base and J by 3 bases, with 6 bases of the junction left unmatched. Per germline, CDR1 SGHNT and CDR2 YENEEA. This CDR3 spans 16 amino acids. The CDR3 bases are TGTGCCAGCAGCTTAGGACTGACAGGGGGCCGCTACGAGCAGTACTTC. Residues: CASSLGLTGGRYEQYF.

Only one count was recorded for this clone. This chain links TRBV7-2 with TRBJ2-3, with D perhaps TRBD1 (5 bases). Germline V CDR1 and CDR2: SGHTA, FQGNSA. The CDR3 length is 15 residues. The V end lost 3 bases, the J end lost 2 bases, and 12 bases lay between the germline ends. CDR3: CASSFTHRNTDTQYF. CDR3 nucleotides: TGTGCCAGCAGCTTTACCCACAGGAACACAGATACGCAGTATTTT.

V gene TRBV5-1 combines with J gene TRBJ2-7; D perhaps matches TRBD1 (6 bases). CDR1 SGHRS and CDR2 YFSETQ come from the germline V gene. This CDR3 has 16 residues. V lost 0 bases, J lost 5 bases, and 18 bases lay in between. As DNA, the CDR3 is TGCGCCAGCAGCTTGGGACTCTTGGCCAGGGGAAACGAGCAGTACTTC. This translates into CASSLGLLARGNEQYF.

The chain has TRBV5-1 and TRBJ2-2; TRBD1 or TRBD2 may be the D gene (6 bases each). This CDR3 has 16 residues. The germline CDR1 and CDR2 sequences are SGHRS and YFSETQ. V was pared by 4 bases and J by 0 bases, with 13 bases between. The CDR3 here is CASSPTGASNTGELFF. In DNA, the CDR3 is TGCGCCAGCAGCCCGACGGGGGCGTCGAACACCGGGGAGCTGTTTTTT.

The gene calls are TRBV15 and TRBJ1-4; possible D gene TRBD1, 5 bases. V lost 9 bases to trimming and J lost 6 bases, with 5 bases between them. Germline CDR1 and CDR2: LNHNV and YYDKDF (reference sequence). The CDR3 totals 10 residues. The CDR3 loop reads CATGDEKLFF. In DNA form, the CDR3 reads TGTGCCACAGGGGATGAAAAACTGTTTTTT.

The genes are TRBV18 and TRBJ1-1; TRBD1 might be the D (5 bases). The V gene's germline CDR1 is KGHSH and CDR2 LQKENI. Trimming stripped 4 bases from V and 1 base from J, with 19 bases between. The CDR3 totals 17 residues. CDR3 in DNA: TGTGCCAGCTCACAAACTATATCAGCGGGGGAGAACACTGAAGCTTTCTTT. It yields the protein CASSQTISAGENTEAFF.